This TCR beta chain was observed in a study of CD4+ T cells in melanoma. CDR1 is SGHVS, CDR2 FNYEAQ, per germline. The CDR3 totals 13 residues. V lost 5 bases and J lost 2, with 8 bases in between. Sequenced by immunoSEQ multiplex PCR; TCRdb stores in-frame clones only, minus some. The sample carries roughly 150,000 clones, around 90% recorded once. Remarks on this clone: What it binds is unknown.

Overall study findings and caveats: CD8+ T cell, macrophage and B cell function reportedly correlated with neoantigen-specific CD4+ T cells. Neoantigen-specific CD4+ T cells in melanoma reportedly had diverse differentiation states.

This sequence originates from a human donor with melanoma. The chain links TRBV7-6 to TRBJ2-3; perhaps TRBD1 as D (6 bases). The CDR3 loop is CASSPGATDTQYF. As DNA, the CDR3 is TGTGCCAGCAGCCCAGGGGCCACAGATACGCAGTATTTT.